Listed below are T cell receptor beta chains from one sample, sequenced in a study of blood T cell repertoires in COVID-19. Produced via immunoSEQ multiplex PCR; TCRdb's table is partial and in-frame only. The sample holds 150,000 or so clones; around four fifths are singletons and the top ten take 2.5% to 3%. The source material was peripheral blood. The receptors stem from a woman in her forties with active or convalescent COVID-19. Both conserved end residues are part of each CDR3. A D gene is named only where the DNA matches it firmly. Some rows mark clone size as missing; the rest say once, few, many or name a class of expanded clone.

d_call	j_call	v_call	clone_size	cdr3_aa	cdr3_nt
TRBD2	TRBJ2-1	TRBV24-1	NA	CATSEKQVAGRAGQFF	TGTGCCACCAGTGAAAAACAGGTAGCGGGCCGGGCGGGGCAGTTCTTC
NA	TRBJ2-2	TRBV30	NA	CAWSVQVGAGELFF	TGTGCCTGGAGTGTACAAGTAGGGGCCGGGGAGCTGTTTTTT
NA	TRBJ1-5	TRBV5-5	once	CASSLRGQNQPQHF	TGTGCCAGCAGCTTGCGTGGCCAGAATCAGCCCCAGCATTTT
TRBD1	TRBJ2-7	TRBV24-1	NA	CATSDWDRGREQYF	TGTGCCACCAGTGATTGGGACAGGGGCCGCGAGCAGTACTTC
NA	TRBJ2-2	TRBV28	few	CASSSLWGPTGELFF	TGTGCCAGCAGTTCCCTCTGGGGCCCCACCGGGGAGCTGTTTTTT
NA	TRBJ1-6	TRBV10-2	NA	CASSETGLPLHF	TGCGCCAGCAGCGAAACAGGGTTGCCCCTCCACTTT
NA	TRBJ1-1	TRBV2	NA	CASSVYSNTEAFF	TGTGCCAGCAGTGTTTACAGTAACACTGAAGCTTTCTTT
NA	TRBJ1-2	TRBV4-1	once	CASSQGWGQGAYGYTF	TGCGCCAGCAGCCAAGGATGGGGCCAGGGCGCCTATGGCTACACCTTC
TRBD1	TRBJ2-7	TRBV2	NA	CASRWDRGYNEQYF	TGTGCCAGCCGTTGGGACAGGGGTTACAACGAGCAGTACTTC
NA	TRBJ2-1	TRBV28	NA	CASSLIGTYNEQFF	TGTGCCAGCAGTTTAATCGGGACCTACAATGAGCAGTTCTTC
NA	TRBJ1-2	TRBV7-2	NA	CASSLDGAVLNYGYTF	TGTGCCAGCAGCTTAGATGGGGCAGTCCTAAACTATGGCTACACCTTC
TRBD1	TRBJ2-7	TRBV28	NA	CASREQGSRSYEQYF	TGTGCCAGCAGGGAACAGGGGTCAAGATCCTACGAGCAGTACTTC
NA	TRBJ1-6	TRBV9	NA	CASSVRQGSSPLHF	TGTGCCAGCAGCGTACGGCAGGGGAGTTCACCCCTCCACTTT
TRBD1	TRBJ1-4	TRBV29-1	NA	CSVASGTGALPLFF	TGCAGCGTTGCTAGCGGGACAGGGGCTCTACCGCTGTTTTTT
NA	TRBJ1-3	TRBV3-1/TRBV3-2	NA	CASSPGGNTIYF	TGTGCCAGCAGCCCGGGGGGAAACACCATATATTTT
TRBD2	TRBJ2-3	TRBV28	NA	CASSLSRGGTDTQYF	TGTGCCAGCAGTTTATCGCGGGGGGGCACAGATACGCAGTATTTT
TRBD1	TRBJ1-1	TRBV6-5	NA	CASSYGDRLNTEAFF	TGTGCCAGCAGTTACGGGGACAGGCTGAACACTGAAGCTTTCTTT
TRBD1	TRBJ1-4	TRBV5-1	NA	CASSGDSTNNEKLFF	TGCGCCAGCAGCGGGGACAGTACTAATAATGAAAAACTGTTTTTT
TRBD2	TRBJ2-3	TRBV28	NA	CASSPGGGGTDTQYF	TGTGCCAGCAGCCCGGGGGGGGGAGGAACAGATACGCAGTATTTT
NA	TRBJ2-3	TRBV4-1	NA	CASSQVGGTQYF	TGCGCCAGCAGCCAAGTGGGGGGTACGCAGTATTTT
TRBD1	TRBJ1-2	TRBV11-2	NA	CASSLDQWTGRGYTF	TGTGCCAGCAGCTTAGATCAGTGGACAGGACGGGGCTACACCTTC
NA	TRBJ2-7	TRBV6-5	NA	CASSPGQPNGEQYF	TGTGCCAGCAGTCCCGGACAGCCCAACGGGGAGCAGTACTTC
TRBD1	TRBJ1-5	TRBV27	once	CASSRSGQGDVYSNQPQHF	TGTGCCAGCAGTAGGTCTGGGCAGGGGGACGTATATAGCAATCAGCCCCAGCATTTT
TRBD2	TRBJ2-3	TRBV5-1	NA	CASRRSAGTSSDTQYF	TGCGCCAGCAGACGAAGTGCCGGGACTAGCTCAGATACGCAGTATTTT
NA	TRBJ2-7	TRBV28	NA	CASSLDSNEVLRRQYF	TGTGCCAGCAGTCTGGACAGTAATGAAGTGCTACGACGACAGTACTTC
NA	TRBJ2-3	TRBV10-1	NA	CASSEWSTSTDTQYF	TGCGCCAGCAGTGAGTGGAGCACCAGCACAGATACGCAGTATTTT
TRBD1	TRBJ1-5	TRBV30	NA	CAWNIGQGRQPQHF	TGTGCCTGGAATATCGGACAGGGTCGTCAGCCCCAGCATTTT
NA	TRBJ1-3	TRBV18	NA	CASSPQSQGPGNTIYF	TGTGCCAGCTCACCCCAGTCCCAGGGGCCGGGAAACACCATATATTTT
NA	TRBJ1-5	TRBV6-5	NA	CASSSRAGQPQHF	TGTGCCAGCAGTTCACGAGCGGGGCAGCCCCAGCATTTT
NA	TRBJ1-1	TRBV11-2	NA	CASSLVPGPNTEAFF	TGTGCCAGCAGCTTAGTCCCAGGGCCTAACACTGAAGCTTTCTTT
NA	TRBJ2-1	TRBV2	NA	CASRQLNNEQFF	TGTGCCAGCCGACAGCTCAACAATGAGCAGTTCTTC
NA	TRBJ1-2	TRBV7-9	NA	CASSRAGYGYTF	TGTGCCAGCAGCCGTGCGGGCTATGGCTACACCTTC
NA	TRBJ1-6	TRBV18	NA	CASSPGHRVDSPLHF	TGTGCCAGCTCACCAGGTCACAGGGTTGATTCACCCCTCCACTTT